Presented here are 10 T cell receptor beta chains from one specimen sequenced in a study of graft-versus-host responses after intestinal transplantation. TCRdb keeps only in-frame clones here, not all; method: immunoSEQ multiplex PCR. The table has over 100,000 clones, approximately 94% seen once; the top ten hold about 0.25%. For these receptors, no antigen is known. The source material was unstimulated CD4+ T cells sorted from spleen or lymph node cells, sampled before transplant. Receptors were obtained from a human donor who was the organ donor for an intestinal transplant.

The chain has TRBV10-3 and TRBJ2-5; 8 positions match TRBD1. The CDR3 extends over 16 amino acids. V dropped 0 bases and J dropped 5; count of bases not matched to a gene: 8. Looked up from germline, CDR1 is ENHRY and CDR2 is SYGVKD. The CDR3 loop is CAISESITGGIETQYF. In nucleotides, the CDR3 is TGTGCCATCAGTGAGTCGATTACAGGGGGAATCGAGACCCAGTACTTC.

The chain links TRBV6-5 to TRBJ1-2; D gene uncertain. The V end was cut by 5 bases, the J end by 0 bases, with 10 bases between. CDR1 MNHEY and CDR2 SVGAGI come from the germline V gene. The CDR3 has 14 amino acids. CDR3 nucleotide sequence: TGTGCCAGCAGTAGAGACTCAGCTAACTATGGCTACACCTTC. Its protein product is CASSRDSANYGYTF.

A single count supports this clone. The V gene is TRBV6-4, the J gene TRBJ2-3; perhaps TRBD1 as D (6 bases). Trimming removed 0 bases from V and 4 bases from J, with 8 bases in between. Germline V lookup: CDR1 MRHNA, CDR2 SNTAGT. The CDR3 sequence is 14 residues long. Written as DNA, the CDR3 is TGTGCCAGCAGTGACTCGACAGGTTCAGATACGCAGTATTTT. Protein product: CASSDSTGSDTQYF.

V is TRBV18 and J is TRBJ1-2, with D uncertain. The CDR3 has 13 amino acids. The V and J ends lost 3 bases and 4 bases respectively, with 9 bases between them. Germline CDR1 and CDR2: KGHSH and LQKENI. For the CDR3, the DNA is TGTGCCAGCTCACCGGACGGAACCTATGGCTACACCTTC. Translated, it gives CASSPDGTYGYTF.

The rearrangement uses TRBV19 and TRBJ1-2; 7 bases line up with TRBD1. Germline CDR1 and CDR2: LNHDA and SQIVND (reference sequence). The J segment lost 4 bases and the V segment lost 6 bases, leaving 11 bases of the junction unmatched. The CDR3 contains 15 residues. CDR3 region: CASSTGTAGLYGYTF. CDR3 nucleotides: TGTGCCAGTAGCACGGGGACAGCGGGTCTCTATGGCTACACCTTC.

The rearrangement uses TRBV9 and TRBJ2-1; D remains unclear. Per germline, CDR1 SGDLS and CDR2 YYNGEE. V shed 0 bases and J shed 2 bases, with 3 bases lying between them. The CDR3 has 13 amino acids. CDR3 region: CASSVATYNEQFF. The CDR3 DNA is TGTGCCAGCAGCGTAGCTACCTACAATGAGCAGTTCTTC.

The chain joins TRBV5-1 to TRBJ2-7; 11 nucleotides line up with TRBD2. The CDR3 runs to 13 residues. The V gene's germline CDR1 is SGHRS and CDR2 YFSETQ. The junction had 0 bases not matched to a gene; V was cut back by 5 bases and J by 2 bases. The CDR3 sequence is CASRLAGAYEQYF. CDR3 coding DNA: TGCGCCAGCAGACTAGCGGGAGCCTACGAGCAGTACTTC.

The chain couples TRBV5-6 to TRBJ2-1; D is perhaps TRBD2 (5 bases). The CDR3 sequence is 16 residues long. Trimming stripped 0 bases from V and 0 bases from J, with 10 bases between. CDR1 is SGHDT and CDR2 is YYEEEE in the germline V gene. For the CDR3, the DNA is TGTGCCAGCAGCTTGGGAGGACTGAGCTCCTACAATGAGCAGTTCTTC. Amino acid sequence: CASSLGGLSSYNEQFF.

The rearrangement uses TRBV28 and TRBJ2-5; 11 bases fit TRBD2. With V trimmed by 7 bases and J by 4 bases, 8 bases remained unmatched. Germline V gene data show CDR1 as MDHEN and CDR2 as SYDVKM. The CDR3 covers 15 residues. The CDR3 DNA is TGTGCCAGCATCCAACTAGCGGGAGACCGAGAGACCCAGTACTTC. It translates to CASIQLAGDRETQYF.

The gene calls are TRBV18 and TRBJ1-4; D ambiguous. CDR3 length equals 13 residues. CDR1 and CDR2 from the germline V gene are KGHSH and LQKENI. The V end was cut by 3 bases, the J end by 6 bases, with 8 bases between. As DNA, the CDR3 is TGTGCCAGCTCACCCTCAGTGGATGAAAAACTGTTTTTT. Translation gives CASSPSVDEKLFF.